Reported below is one TCR beta chain. Its target is unknown. The data originate from a study of vaccination and CD4 T cells after COVID-19. Findings and caveats of the study: Looking at convalescent patients, a median about 89% of reactive clones were present only post-vaccination.

Treatment reported: roughly 10-day PBMC culture with coronavirus spike peptide pools or control peptides (ViraFEST assay). Germline V gene data show CDR1 as MNHEY and CDR2 as SVGEGT. V lost 3 bases to trimming and J lost 7 bases; unmatched junction nucleotides: 11. This CDR3 spans 15 amino acids. The Oncomine TCR Beta short-read assay was applied to DNA of cultured CD4+ T cells. Genomic DNA was isolated from cultured CD4+ T cells. MiXCR, applied by TCRdb to the PCR reads, yields one record per CDR3 protein. The sample carries nearly 15,000 distinct CDR3 sequences, more than 45% recorded once. V usage is TRBV6-2 or TRBV6-3 and J usage is TRBJ2-7; 8 bases match TRBD2. The clonotype originates from a human donor who had recovered from COVID-19. Sequencing used CD4+ T cells from blood, cultured in vitro. This chain's CDR3 is CASSYSSGGLGEQYF. CDR3 in DNA: TGTGCCAGCAGTTATTCCAGCGGGGGATTAGGAGAGCAGTACTTC.